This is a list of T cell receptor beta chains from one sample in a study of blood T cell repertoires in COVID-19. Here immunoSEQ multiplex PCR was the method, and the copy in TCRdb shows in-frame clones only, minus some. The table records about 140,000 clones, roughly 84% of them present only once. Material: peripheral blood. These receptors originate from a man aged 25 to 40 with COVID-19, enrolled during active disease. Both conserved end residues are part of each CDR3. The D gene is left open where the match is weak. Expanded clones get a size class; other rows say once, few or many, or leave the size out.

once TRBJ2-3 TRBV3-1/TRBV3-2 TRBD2 CASSQDWSGRHTDTQYF TGTGCCAGCAGCCAAGATTGGAGCGGGAGGCACACAGATACGCAGTATTTT
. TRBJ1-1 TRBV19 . CASSPDGDTEAFF TGTGCCAGTAGCCCGGACGGGGACACTGAAGCTTTCTTT
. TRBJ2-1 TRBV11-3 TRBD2 CASSLDLAGGPSSYNEQFF TGTGCCAGCAGCTTAGATTTAGCGGGAGGCCCGAGCTCCTACAATGAGCAGTTCTTC
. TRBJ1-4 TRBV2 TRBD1 CASFGTGTNEKLFF TGTGCCAGCTTCGGGACAGGGACTAATGAAAAACTGTTTTTT
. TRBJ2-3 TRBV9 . CASSPRSPQGTQYF TGTGCCAGCAGCCCCCGATCCCCACAGGGTACGCAGTATTTT
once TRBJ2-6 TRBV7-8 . CASSSPTGTIGANVLTF TGTGCCAGCAGCTCCCCGACAGGAACTATTGGGGCCAACGTCCTGACTTTC
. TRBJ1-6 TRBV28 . CASSLRGGESPLHF TGTGCCAGCAGTTTAAGGGGGGGGGAGTCACCCCTCCACTTT
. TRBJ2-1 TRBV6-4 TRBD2 CASSEEREVGNEQFF TGTGCCAGCAGTGAGGAGCGGGAAGTTGGAAATGAGCAGTTCTTC
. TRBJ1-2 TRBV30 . CAWTTPGGIYGYTF TGTGCCTGGACCACCCCGGGGGGAATCTATGGCTACACCTTC
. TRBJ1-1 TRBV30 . CAWSYPGAEAFF TGTGCCTGGAGTTATCCCGGGGCTGAAGCTTTCTTT